These 21 T cell receptor beta chains came from one sample sequenced in a study of cytomegalovirus exposure and HLA in healthy donors. Sequencing was performed with immunoSEQ multiplex PCR; in TCRdb, only in-frame clones are kept and a portion is missing. The table has about 190,000 clones, around four fifths seen once. Material: PBMCs. The receptor set was obtained from a man aged 18-30 years in good health and CMV-seropositive.

The gene calls are TRBV29-1 and TRBJ2-1, with 12 bases that match TRBD2. CDR3 length equals 16 residues. The junction had 13 bases not matched to a gene; V was cut back by 6 bases and J by 7 bases. CDR1 SQVTM and CDR2 ANQGSEA come from the germline V gene. The DNA of the CDR3 is TGCAGCGTGGGGCTAGCGGGAGGGAGGGGCAGGAATGAGCAGTTCTTC. Translation gives CSVGLAGGRGRNEQFF.

The chain carries TRBV18 and TRBJ2-5; 11 nucleotides match TRBD2. V shed 3 bases, J shed 1 base, and the junction held 1 base outside the gene matches. Germline lookup yields CDR1 KGHSH and CDR2 LQKENI. The CDR3 extends over 15 amino acids. Here the CDR3 reads CASSPTSGIQETQYF. CDR3 DNA: TGTGCCAGCTCACCGACTAGCGGGATCCAAGAGACCCAGTACTTC.

The rearrangement links TRBV6-5 to TRBJ1-1; D is perhaps TRBD1 (6 bases). The CDR3 has 15 amino acids. The germline V gene has CDR1 MNHEY and CDR2 SVGAGI. Deletions cut 2 bases from V and 3 bases from J, with 13 bases between. The CDR3 region is CASSYDHRVDTEAFF. CDR3 in DNA: TGTGCCAGCAGTTACGACCACAGGGTAGACACTGAAGCTTTCTTT.

This clone has more than one count but fewer than ten. The gene calls are TRBV6-5 and TRBJ2-5, with 7 positions matching TRBD2. J lost 7 bases, V lost 8 bases, and 7 bases had no gene match. Germline CDR1 reads MNHEY; CDR2 reads SVGAGI. The CDR3 is 12 residues long. The DNA for the CDR3 is TGTGCCAGCGGGGCGGGAGCGGGGACCCAGTACTTC. Its translation is CASGAGAGTQYF.

Here the CDR3 reads CATSRSGQGKWNEQFF. CDR3 nucleotide sequence: TGTGCCACCAGCAGATCCGGACAGGGGAAATGGAATGAGCAGTTCTTC. This rearrangement joins TRBV15 to TRBJ2-1; 9 nucleotides align to TRBD1. CDR3 size: 16 residues. Germline lookup yields CDR1 LNHNV and CDR2 YYDKDF (reference sequence). The V and J ends lost 2 bases and 7 bases, in that order; junction bases with no gene match: 9.

The chain has TRBV11-3 and TRBJ2-2; 7 nucleotides agree with TRBD2. Trimming took 3 bases from V and 2 from J; bases not matched to a gene: 3. The length of the CDR3 is 15 residues. Germline V gene sequence: CDR1 SGHNT, CDR2 YENEEA. The CDR3 sequence is CASSLGGFNTGELFF. The CDR3 region has the DNA TGTGCCAGCAGCTTGGGGGGGTTCAACACCGGGGAGCTGTTTTTT.

This clone was seen just once. The chain uses TRBV6-5 and TRBJ2-3; TRBD2 matches at 12 bases. The CDR3 has 15 residues. V was clipped by 6 bases and J by 4 bases; unmatched bases: 5. In germline, CDR1 is MNHEY, CDR2 SVGAGI. CDR3 nucleotide sequence: TGTGCCAGCAGGGTAACTAGCGGGAGGCCAGATACGCAGTATTTT. Its protein product is CASRVTSGRPDTQYF.

The chain joins TRBV28 to TRBJ2-7; D is possibly TRBD2 (5 bases). V shed 10 bases and J shed 5 bases, with 15 bases lying between them. The CDR3 consists of 12 residues. Germline V CDR1 and CDR2: MDHEN, SYDVKM. The CDR3 loop is CATTGAADEQYF. In nucleotides, the CDR3 is TGTGCCACCACCGGAGCGGCGGACGAGCAGTACTTC.

The V gene is TRBV25-1, the J gene TRBJ2-3; 8 bases align to TRBD2. Germline CDR1 and CDR2: MGHDK and SYGVNS. The length of the CDR3 is 13 residues. J was trimmed by 2 bases and V by 7 bases; bases with no gene match: 2. This CDR3 reads CASKRGNTDTQYF. The CDR3 region has the DNA TGTGCCAGCAAGCGGGGGAACACAGATACGCAGTATTTT.

The chain links TRBV27 to TRBJ2-2; TRBD2 matches at 7 bases. The CDR3 loop spans 16 amino acids. Germline V gene sequence: CDR1 MNHEY, CDR2 SMNVEV (reference sequence). The V segment lost 6 bases and the J segment 3 bases; nucleotides outside the gene matches: 10. CDR3 in amino acids: CASRTIQGGDTGELFF. CDR3 coding DNA: TGTGCCAGCAGAACCATTCAGGGAGGGGACACCGGGGAGCTGTTTTTT.

The rearrangement uses TRBV18 and TRBJ2-1; possible D gene TRBD2, 5 bases. The V gene lost 7 bases and the J gene lost 4 bases, with 17 bases spanning the gap. The CDR3 sequence is 15 residues long. The germline V gene encodes CDR1 KGHSH and CDR2 LQKENI. CDR3: CASLRAVSGYNEQFF. The CDR3 DNA sequence: TGTGCCAGCTTGCGCGCGGTAAGCGGTTACAATGAGCAGTTCTTC.

The CDR3 sequence is CASSYIGQGGNIQYF. CDR3 nucleotide sequence: TGTGCCAGCAGTTACATAGGACAGGGCGGAAACATTCAGTACTTC. The V call is TRBV6-6, the J call TRBJ2-4, with 8 bases fitting TRBD1. V lost 2 bases, J lost 6 bases, and 6 bases stayed unmatched. The CDR3 contains 15 residues. Germline V CDR1 and CDR2: MNHNY, SVGAGI (reference sequence).

The CDR3 coding sequence is TGCGCCAGCAGCCTCGTTTCTGACACCGGGGAGCTGTTTTTT. Its translation is CASSLVSDTGELFF. The chain employs TRBV4-1 and TRBJ2-2; D is unclear. V dropped 4 bases and J dropped 3 bases, with 9 bases sitting between them. Germline V lookup: CDR1 MGHRA, CDR2 YSYEKL. This CDR3 is 14 amino acids long.

The V gene is TRBV2, the J gene TRBJ2-2, with 12 bases fitting TRBD2. V lost 8 bases to trimming and J lost 3 bases; unmatched junction nucleotides: 4. The CDR3 is made up of 15 amino acids. Germline CDR1 is SNHLY and CDR2 is FYNNEI. The CDR3 here is CASVLAGGYTGELFF. CDR3 in DNA: TGTGCCAGCGTTCTAGCGGGAGGGTACACCGGGGAGCTGTTTTTT.

CDR3 bases: TGCGCCAGCAGCAGAACCGGGACAGCAAGCACAGATACGCAGTATTTT. This codes for CASSRTGTASTDTQYF. The rearrangement joins TRBV5-1 to TRBJ2-3, with 7 bases identical to TRBD1. V was clipped by 4 bases and J by 0 bases; unmatched bases: 8. This CDR3 is built from 16 residues. Germline-derived CDR1 and CDR2 are SGHRS and YFSETQ. Together with reference TRBV5-1 and TRBJ2-3, the CDR3 gives the full variable domain: KAGVTQTPRYLIKTRGQQVTLSCSPISGHRSVSWYQQTPGQGLQFLFEYFSETQRNKGNFPGRFSGRQFSNSRSEMNVSTLELGDSALYLCASSRTGTASTDTQYFGPGTRLTVL.

This chain links TRBV6-5 with TRBJ1-1; TRBD1 aligns across 7 bases. Germline CDR1 MNHEY, CDR2 SVGAGI. The CDR3 is made up of 13 amino acids. Trimming cost V 5 bases and J 4 bases; bases outside gene matches: 4. CDR3 amino acids: CASSPRGLTEAFF. The CDR3 DNA follows: TGTGCCAGCAGTCCAAGGGGGCTCACTGAAGCTTTCTTT.

The chain couples TRBV7-8 to TRBJ2-3, with TRBD2 matching over 9 bases. Trimming took 6 bases from V and 5 from J; bases not matched to a gene: 3. The germline V gene has CDR1 SGHVS and CDR2 FQNEAQ. The CDR3 sequence is 13 residues long. The CDR3 sequence: CASSSGSLDTQYF. The CDR3 DNA sequence: TGTGCCAGCAGTAGCGGGAGTTTAGATACGCAGTATTTT.

The chain links TRBV2 to TRBJ2-3; TRBD1 matches at 12 bases. With 3 bases clipped from V and 6 bases from J, the junction kept 10 bases outside the gene matches. The germline CDR1 and CDR2 sequences are SNHLY and FYNNEI. The CDR3 length is 17 residues. CDR3 sequence reads: CASSEDERDRGHDTQYF. Written as DNA, the CDR3 is TGTGCCAGCAGTGAGGACGAAAGGGACAGGGGGCACGATACGCAGTATTTT.

The chain employs TRBV7-2 and TRBJ2-3; TRBD2 might be the D (6 bases). This CDR3 is built from 16 residues. In germline, CDR1 is SGHTA, CDR2 FQGNSA. Trimming left V 5 bases short and J 2 bases short, with 17 bases between. The CDR3 DNA follows: TGTGCCAGCAGCCCCCTCCCGGGACTTAACACAGATACGCAGTATTTT. The encoded protein is CASSPLPGLNTDTQYF.

This clone was recorded once. The gene calls are TRBV7-8 and TRBJ1-5; 9 bases agree with TRBD1. V dropped 5 bases and J dropped 11; count of bases not matched to a gene: 7. Per the germline V gene, CDR1 is SGHVS and CDR2 is FQNEAQ. This CDR3 spans 13 amino acids. The CDR3 spells CASSGTGRAAQHF. The CDR3 DNA sequence: TGTGCCAGCAGCGGGACAGGGAGGGCAGCCCAGCATTTT.

The V and J genes are TRBV18 and TRBJ2-5, with 8 bases that match TRBD1. Germline V gene data show CDR1 as KGHSH and CDR2 as LQKENI. This CDR3 region has 15 residues. Unmatched junction bases numbered 4, after V lost 3 bases and J lost 1 base. The CDR3 sequence is CASSPSGQGQETQYF. Here the CDR3 DNA reads TGTGCCAGCTCACCCTCCGGACAGGGCCAAGAGACCCAGTACTTC.